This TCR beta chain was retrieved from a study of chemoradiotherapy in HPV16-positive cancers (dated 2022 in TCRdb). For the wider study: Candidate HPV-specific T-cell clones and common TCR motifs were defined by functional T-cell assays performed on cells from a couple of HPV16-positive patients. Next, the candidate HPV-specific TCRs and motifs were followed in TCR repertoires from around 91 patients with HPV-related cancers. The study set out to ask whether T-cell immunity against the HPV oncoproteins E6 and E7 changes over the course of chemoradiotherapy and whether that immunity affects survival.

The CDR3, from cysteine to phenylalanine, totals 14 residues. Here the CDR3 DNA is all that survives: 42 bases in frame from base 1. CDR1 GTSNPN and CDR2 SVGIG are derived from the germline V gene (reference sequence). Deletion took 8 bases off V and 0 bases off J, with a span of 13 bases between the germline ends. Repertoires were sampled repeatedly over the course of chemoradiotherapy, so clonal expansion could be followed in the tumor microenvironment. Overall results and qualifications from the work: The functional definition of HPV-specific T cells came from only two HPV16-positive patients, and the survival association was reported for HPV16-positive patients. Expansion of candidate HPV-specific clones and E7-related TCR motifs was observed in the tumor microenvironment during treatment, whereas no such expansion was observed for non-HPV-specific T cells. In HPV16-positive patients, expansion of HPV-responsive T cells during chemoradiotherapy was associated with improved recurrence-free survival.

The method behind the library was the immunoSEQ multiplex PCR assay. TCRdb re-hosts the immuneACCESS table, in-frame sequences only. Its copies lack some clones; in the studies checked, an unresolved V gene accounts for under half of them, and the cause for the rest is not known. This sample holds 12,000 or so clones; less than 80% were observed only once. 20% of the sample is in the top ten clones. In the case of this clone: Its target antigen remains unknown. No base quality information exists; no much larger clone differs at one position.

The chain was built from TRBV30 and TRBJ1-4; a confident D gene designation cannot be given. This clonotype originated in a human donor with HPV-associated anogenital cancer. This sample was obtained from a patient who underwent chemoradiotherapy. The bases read TGTGCCCTGGGTTCGGGCGCAACTAATGAAAAACTGTTTTTT. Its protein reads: CALGSGATNEKLFF.